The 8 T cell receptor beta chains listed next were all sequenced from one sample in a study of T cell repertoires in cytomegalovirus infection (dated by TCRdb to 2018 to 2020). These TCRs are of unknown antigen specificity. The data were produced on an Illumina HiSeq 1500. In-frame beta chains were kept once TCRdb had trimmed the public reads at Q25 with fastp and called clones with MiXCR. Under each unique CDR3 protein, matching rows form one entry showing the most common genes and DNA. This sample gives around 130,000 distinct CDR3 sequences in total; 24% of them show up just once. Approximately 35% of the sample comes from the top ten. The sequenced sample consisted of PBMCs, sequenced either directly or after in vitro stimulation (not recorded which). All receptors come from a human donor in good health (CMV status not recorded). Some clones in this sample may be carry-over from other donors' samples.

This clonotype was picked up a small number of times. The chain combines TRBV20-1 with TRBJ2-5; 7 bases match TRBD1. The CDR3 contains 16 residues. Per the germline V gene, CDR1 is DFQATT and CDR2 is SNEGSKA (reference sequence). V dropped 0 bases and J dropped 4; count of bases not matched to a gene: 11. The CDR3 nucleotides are TGCAGTGCTAGAGATTTCAGGGGGAAGAGTGTAGAGACCCAGTACTTC. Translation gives CSARDFRGKSVETQYF.

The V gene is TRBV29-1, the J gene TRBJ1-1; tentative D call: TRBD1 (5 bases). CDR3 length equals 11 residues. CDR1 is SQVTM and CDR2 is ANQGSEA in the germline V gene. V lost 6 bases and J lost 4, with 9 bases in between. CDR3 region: CSVGTSTEAFF. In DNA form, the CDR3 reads TGCAGCGTGGGGACGAGCACTGAAGCTTTCTTT.

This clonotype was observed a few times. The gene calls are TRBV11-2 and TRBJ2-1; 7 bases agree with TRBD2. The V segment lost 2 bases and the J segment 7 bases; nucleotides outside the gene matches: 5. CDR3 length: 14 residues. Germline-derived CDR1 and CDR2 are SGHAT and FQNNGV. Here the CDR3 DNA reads TGTGCCAGCAGCTTAATGCTAGCGGAAAATGAGCAGTTCTTC. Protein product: CASSLMLAENEQFF.

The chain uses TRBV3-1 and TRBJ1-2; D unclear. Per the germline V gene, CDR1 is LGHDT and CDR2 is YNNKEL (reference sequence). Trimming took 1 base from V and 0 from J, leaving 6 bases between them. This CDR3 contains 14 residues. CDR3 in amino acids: CASSQGRANYGYTF. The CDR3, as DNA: TGTGCCAGCAGCCAAGGACGAGCTAACTATGGCTACACCTTC.

The CDR3 reads CASSQLAGVENEQFF. The CDR3 DNA reads TGCGCCAGCAGCCAACTAGCGGGAGTGGAGAATGAGCAGTTCTTC. The chain combines TRBV5-1 with TRBJ2-1, with 11 bases identical to TRBD2. With 4 bases clipped from V and 7 bases from J, the junction kept 7 bases outside the gene matches. Germline V lookup: CDR1 SGHRS, CDR2 YFSETQ. The CDR3 has 15 residues.

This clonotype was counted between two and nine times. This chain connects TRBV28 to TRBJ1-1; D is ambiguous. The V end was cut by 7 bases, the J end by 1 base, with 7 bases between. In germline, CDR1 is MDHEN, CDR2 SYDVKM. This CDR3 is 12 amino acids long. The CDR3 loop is CASTTANTEAFF. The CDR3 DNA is TGTGCCAGCACCACAGCGAACACTGAAGCTTTCTTT.

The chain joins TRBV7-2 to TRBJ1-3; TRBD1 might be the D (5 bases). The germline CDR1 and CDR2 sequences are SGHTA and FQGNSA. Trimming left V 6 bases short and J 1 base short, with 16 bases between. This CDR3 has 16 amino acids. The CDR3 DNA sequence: TGTGCCAGCAGTCCGCCGGGACTTCGATCTGGAAACACCATATATTTT. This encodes CASSPPGLRSGNTIYF.

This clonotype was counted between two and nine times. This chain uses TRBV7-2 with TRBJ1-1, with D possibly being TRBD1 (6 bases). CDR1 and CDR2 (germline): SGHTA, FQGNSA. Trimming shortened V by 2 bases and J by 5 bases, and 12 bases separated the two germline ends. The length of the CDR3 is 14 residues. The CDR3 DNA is TGTGCCAGCAGCTTACACGGGGGCAGGACTGAAGCTTTCTTT. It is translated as CASSLHGGRTEAFF.